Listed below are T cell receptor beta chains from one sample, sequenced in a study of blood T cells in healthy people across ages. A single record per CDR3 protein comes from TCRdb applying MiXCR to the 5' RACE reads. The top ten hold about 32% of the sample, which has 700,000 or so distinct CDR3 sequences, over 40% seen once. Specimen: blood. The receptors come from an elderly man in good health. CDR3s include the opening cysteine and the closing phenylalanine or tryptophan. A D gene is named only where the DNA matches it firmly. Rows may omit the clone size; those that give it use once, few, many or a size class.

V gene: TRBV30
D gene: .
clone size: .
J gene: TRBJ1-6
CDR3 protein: CAWRSMYNSPLHF
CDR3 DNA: TGTGCCTGGAGGTCCATGTACAATTCACCCCTCCACTTT

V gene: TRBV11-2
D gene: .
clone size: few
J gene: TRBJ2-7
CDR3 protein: CASSLDRGASYEQYF
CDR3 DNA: TGTGCCAGCAGCTTAGATAGGGGGGCTTCCTACGAGCAGTACTTC

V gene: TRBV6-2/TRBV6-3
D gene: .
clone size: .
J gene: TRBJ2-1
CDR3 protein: CASSYNGRRQKETQFF
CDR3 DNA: TGTGCCAGCAGTTACAACGGACGAAGGCAGAAAGAGACCCAGTTCTTC

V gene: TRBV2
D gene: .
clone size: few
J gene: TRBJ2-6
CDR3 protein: CASSDQVARANVLTF
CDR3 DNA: TGTGCCAGCAGTGATCAGGTTGCCCGGGCCAACGTCCTGACTTTC

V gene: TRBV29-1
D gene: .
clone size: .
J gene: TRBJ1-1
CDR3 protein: CSGRQNTEAFF
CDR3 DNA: TGCAGCGGGCGACAGAACACTGAAGCTTTCTTT

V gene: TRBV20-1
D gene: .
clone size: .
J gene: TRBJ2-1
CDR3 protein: CSARVGAPGGLDEQFF
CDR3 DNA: TGCAGTGCTAGGGTCGGGGCCCCGGGGGGCCTCGATGAGCAGTTCTTC

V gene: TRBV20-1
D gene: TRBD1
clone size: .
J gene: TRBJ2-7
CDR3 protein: CSAWTGETSYEQYF
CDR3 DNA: TGCAGTGCTTGGACAGGCGAAACCTCCTACGAGCAGTACTTC

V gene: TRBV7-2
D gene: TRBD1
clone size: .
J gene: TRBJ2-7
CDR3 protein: CASSSTGGPSSYEQYF
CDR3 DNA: TGTGCCAGCAGCTCGACAGGGGGGCCGAGCTCCTACGAGCAGTACTTC

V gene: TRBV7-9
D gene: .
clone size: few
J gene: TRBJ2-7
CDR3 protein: CASSLDRTEPYEQYF
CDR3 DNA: TGTGCCAGCAGCTTAGATAGGACAGAACCCTACGAGCAGTACTTC

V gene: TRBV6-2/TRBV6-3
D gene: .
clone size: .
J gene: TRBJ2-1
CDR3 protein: CASSYNTPYNEQFF
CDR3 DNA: TGTGCCAGCAGTTACAATACTCCCTACAATGAGCAGTTCTTC